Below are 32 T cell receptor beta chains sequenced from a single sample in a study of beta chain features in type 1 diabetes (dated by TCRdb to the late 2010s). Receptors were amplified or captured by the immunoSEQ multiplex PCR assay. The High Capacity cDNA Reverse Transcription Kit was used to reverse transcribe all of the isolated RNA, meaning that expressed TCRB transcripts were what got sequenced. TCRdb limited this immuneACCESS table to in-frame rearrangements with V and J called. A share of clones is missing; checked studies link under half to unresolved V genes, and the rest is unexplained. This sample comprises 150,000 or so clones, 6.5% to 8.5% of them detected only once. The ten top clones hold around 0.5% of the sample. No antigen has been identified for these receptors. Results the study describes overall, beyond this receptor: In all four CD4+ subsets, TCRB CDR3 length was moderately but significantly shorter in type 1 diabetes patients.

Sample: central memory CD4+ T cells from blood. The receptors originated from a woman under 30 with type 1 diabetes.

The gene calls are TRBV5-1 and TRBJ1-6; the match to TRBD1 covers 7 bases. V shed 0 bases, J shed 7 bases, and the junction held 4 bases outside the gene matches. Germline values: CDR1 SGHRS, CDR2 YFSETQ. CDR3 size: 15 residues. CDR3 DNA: TGCGCCAGCAGCTTGGAGTACAGGGGAAATTCACCCCTCCACTTT. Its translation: CASSLEYRGNSPLHF. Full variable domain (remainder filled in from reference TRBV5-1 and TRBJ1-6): KAGVTQTPRYLIKTRGQQVTLSCSPISGHRSVSWYQQTPGQGLQFLFEYFSETQRNKGNFPGRFSGRQFSNSRSEMNVSTLELGDSALYLCASSLEYRGNSPLHFGNGTRLTVT.

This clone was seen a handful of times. DNA of the CDR3: TGTGCCAGCAGCCAACTCGGGACTAGCGGGGCTTACGAGCAGTACTTC. Protein: CASSQLGTSGAYEQYF. V gene TRBV7-2 combines with J gene TRBJ2-7; 13 bases fit TRBD2. The CDR3 is 16 residues long. From germline, CDR1 is SGHTA and CDR2 FQGNSA. The trim removed 5 bases at V and 4 bases at J, leaving 8 bases unmatched. The complete variable domain, with remaining parts taken from reference TRBV7-2 and TRBJ2-7, reads GAGVSQSPSNKVTEKGKDVELRCDPISGHTALYWYRQSLGQGLEFLIYFQGNSAPDKSGLPSDRFSAERTGGSVSTLTIQRTQQEDSAVYLCASSQLGTSGAYEQYFGPGTRLTVT.

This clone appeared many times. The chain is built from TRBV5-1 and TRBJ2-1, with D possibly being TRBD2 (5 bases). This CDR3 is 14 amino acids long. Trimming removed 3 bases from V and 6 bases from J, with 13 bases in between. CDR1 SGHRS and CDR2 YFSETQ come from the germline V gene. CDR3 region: CASSSLDAGNEQFF. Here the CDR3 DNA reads TGCGCCAGCAGCTCTCTAGACGCGGGCAATGAGCAGTTCTTC.

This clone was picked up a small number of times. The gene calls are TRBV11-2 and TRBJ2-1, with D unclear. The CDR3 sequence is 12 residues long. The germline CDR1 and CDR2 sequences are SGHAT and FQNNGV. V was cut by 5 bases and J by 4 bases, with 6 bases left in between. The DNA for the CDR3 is TGTGCCAGCAGCCATAGTTACAATGAGCAGTTCTTC. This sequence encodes CASSHSYNEQFF.

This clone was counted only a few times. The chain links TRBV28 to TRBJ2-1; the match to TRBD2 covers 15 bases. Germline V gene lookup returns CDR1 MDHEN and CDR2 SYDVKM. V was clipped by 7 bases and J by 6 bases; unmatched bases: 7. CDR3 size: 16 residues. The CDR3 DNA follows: TGTGCCAGCAAGGTCCCGGGACTAGCGGGAGGCAATGAGCAGTTCTTC. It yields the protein CASKVPGLAGGNEQFF.

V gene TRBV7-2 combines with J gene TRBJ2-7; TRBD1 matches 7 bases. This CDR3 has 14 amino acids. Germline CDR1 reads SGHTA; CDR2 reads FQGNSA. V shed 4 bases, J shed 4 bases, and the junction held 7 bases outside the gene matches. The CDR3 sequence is CASSSRQGPYEQYF. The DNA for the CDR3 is TGTGCCAGCAGCTCCCGACAGGGTCCGTACGAGCAGTACTTC.

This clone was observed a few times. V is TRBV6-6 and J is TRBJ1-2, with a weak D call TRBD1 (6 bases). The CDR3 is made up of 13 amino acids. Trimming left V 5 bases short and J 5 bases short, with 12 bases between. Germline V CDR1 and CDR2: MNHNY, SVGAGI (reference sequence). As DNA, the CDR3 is TGTGCCAGCAGTCTCGGACAGTTATATGGCTACACCTTC. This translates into CASSLGQLYGYTF.

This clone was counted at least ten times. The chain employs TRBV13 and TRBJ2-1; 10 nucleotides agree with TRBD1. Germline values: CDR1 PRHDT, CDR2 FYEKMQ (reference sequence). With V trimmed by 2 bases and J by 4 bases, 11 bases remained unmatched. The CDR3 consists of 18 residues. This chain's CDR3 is CASSLNRDRGRHYNEQFF. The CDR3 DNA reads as TGTGCCAGCAGCTTAAACCGGGACAGGGGACGCCATTACAATGAGCAGTTCTTC.

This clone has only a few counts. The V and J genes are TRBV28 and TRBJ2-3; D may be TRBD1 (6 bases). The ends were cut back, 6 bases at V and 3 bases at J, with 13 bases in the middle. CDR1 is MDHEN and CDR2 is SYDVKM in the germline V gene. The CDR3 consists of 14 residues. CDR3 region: CASSLRGPTDTQYF. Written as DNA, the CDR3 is TGTGCCAGCAGCCTCAGGGGACCGACAGATACGCAGTATTTT. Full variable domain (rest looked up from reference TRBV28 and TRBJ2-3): DVKVTQSSRYLVKRTGEKVFLECVQDMDHENMFWYRQDPGLGLRLIYFSYDVKMKEKGDIPEGYSVSREKKERFSLILESASTNQTSMYLCASSLRGPTDTQYFGPGTRLTVL.

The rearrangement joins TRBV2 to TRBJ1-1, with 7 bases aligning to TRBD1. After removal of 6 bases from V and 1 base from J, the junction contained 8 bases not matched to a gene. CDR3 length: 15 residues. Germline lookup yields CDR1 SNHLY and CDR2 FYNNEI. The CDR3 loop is CASRVGTVQNTEAFF. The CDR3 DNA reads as TGTGCCAGCAGGGTCGGGACAGTCCAGAACACTGAAGCTTTCTTT.

For the CDR3, the DNA is TGTGCCAGCACCCTTCGGGGTGAAGCTTTCTTT. Its protein product is CASTLRGEAFF. The rearrangement joins TRBV2 to TRBJ1-1, with D unresolved. The V end lost 7 bases, the J end lost 7 bases, and 10 bases lay between the germline ends. Germline loops: CDR1 SNHLY, CDR2 FYNNEI. The CDR3 totals 11 residues.

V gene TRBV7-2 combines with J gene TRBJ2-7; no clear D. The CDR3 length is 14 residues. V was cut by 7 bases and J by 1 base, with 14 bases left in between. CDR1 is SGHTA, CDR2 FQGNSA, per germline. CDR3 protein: CASTPDWSSYEQYF. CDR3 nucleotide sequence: TGTGCCAGCACCCCTGACTGGAGTTCCTACGAGCAGTACTTC. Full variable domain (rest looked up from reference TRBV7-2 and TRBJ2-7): GAGVSQSPSNKVTEKGKDVELRCDPISGHTALYWYRQSLGQGLEFLIYFQGNSAPDKSGLPSDRFSAERTGGSVSTLTIQRTQQEDSAVYLCASTPDWSSYEQYFGPGTRLTVT.

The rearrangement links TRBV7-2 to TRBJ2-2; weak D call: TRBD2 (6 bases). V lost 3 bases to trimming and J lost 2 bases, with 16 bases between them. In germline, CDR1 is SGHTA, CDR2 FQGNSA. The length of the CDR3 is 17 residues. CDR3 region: CASSFPSGGVNTGELFF. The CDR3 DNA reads TGTGCCAGCAGCTTCCCCTCGGGCGGGGTCAACACCGGGGAGCTGTTTTTT. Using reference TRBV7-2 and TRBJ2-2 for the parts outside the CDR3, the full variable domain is GAGVSQSPSNKVTEKGKDVELRCDPISGHTALYWYRQSLGQGLEFLIYFQGNSAPDKSGLPSDRFSAERTGGSVSTLTIQRTQQEDSAVYLCASSFPSGGVNTGELFFGEGSRLTVL.

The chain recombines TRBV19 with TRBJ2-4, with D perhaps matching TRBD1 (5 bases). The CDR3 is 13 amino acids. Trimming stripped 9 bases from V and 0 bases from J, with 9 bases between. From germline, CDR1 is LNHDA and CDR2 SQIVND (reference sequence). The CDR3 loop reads CARLGEAKNIQYF. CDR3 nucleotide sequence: TGTGCCAGGTTAGGGGAAGCCAAAAACATTCAGTACTTC.

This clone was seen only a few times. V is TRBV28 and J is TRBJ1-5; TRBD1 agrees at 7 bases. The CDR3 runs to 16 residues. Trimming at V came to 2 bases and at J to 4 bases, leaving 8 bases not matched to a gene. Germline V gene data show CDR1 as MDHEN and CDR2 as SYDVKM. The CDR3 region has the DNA TGTGCCAGCAGTTTACCACCCGGACAGGAGAATCAGCCCCAGCATTTT. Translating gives CASSLPPGQENQPQHF. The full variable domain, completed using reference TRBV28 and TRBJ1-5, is DVKVTQSSRYLVKRTGEKVFLECVQDMDHENMFWYRQDPGLGLRLIYFSYDVKMKEKGDIPEGYSVSREKKERFSLILESASTNQTSMYLCASSLPPGQENQPQHFGDGTRLSIL.

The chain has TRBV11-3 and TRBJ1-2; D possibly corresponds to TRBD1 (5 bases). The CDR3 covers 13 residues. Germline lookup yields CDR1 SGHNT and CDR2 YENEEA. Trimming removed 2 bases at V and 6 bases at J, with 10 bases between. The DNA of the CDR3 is TGTGCCAGCAGCTTATCCAGGGTGGATGGCTACACCTTC. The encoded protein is CASSLSRVDGYTF.

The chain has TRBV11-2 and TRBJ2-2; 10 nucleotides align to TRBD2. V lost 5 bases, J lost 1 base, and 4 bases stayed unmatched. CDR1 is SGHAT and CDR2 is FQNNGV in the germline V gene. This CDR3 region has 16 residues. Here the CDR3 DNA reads TGTGCCAGCAGCGAAAGGACTAGCGGGAACACCGGGGAGCTGTTTTTT. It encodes CASSERTSGNTGELFF. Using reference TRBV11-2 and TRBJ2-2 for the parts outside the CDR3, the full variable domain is EAGVAQSPRYKIIEKRQSVAFWCNPISGHATLYWYQQILGQGPKLLIQFQNNGVVDDSQLPKDRFSAERLKGVDSTLKIQPAKLEDSAVYLCASSERTSGNTGELFFGEGSRLTVL.

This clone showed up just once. CDR3 nucleotide sequence: TGTGCCAGTAGTATAAGGGGAGAGCAGTTCTTC. The encoded protein is CASSIRGEQFF. The chain recombines TRBV19 with TRBJ2-1, with D perhaps TRBD1 (5 bases). Germline assignment: CDR1 LNHDA and CDR2 SQIVND (reference sequence). CDR3 length: 11 amino acids. V lost 2 bases and J lost 10, with 6 bases in between.

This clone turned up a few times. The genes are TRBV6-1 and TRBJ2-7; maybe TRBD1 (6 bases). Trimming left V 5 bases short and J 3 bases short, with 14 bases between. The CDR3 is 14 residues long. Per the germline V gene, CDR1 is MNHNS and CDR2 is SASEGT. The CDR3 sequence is CASSSLGQDYEQYF. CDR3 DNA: TGTGCCAGCAGTAGCCTGGGACAAGACTACGAGCAGTACTTC.

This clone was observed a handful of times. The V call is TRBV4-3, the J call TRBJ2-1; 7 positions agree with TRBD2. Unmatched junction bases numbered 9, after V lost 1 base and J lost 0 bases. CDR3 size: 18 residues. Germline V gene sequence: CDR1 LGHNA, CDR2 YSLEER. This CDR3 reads CASSQGPRGTHSYNEQFF. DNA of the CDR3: TGCGCCAGCAGCCAAGGGCCGCGGGGGACCCACTCCTACAATGAGCAGTTCTTC.

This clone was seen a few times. The CDR3 coding sequence is TGCGCCAGCAGCTCCGGGACAGCCACCTCTGGAAACACCATATATTTT. Encoded protein: CASSSGTATSGNTIYF. This sequence joins TRBV5-1 and TRBJ1-3; 7 positions agree with TRBD1. The CDR3 extends over 16 amino acids. The ends lost 3 bases at V and 0 bases at J; junction bases unmatched: 6. The germline gives CDR1 SGHRS, CDR2 YFSETQ.

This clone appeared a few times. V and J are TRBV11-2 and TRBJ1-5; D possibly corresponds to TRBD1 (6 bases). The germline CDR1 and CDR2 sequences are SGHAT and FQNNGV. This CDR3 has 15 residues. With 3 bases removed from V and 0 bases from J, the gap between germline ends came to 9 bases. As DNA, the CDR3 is TGTGCCAGCAGCTTGACAGGCTATAGCAATCAGCCCCAGCATTTT. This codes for CASSLTGYSNQPQHF. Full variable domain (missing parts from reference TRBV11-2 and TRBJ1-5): EAGVAQSPRYKIIEKRQSVAFWCNPISGHATLYWYQQILGQGPKLLIQFQNNGVVDDSQLPKDRFSAERLKGVDSTLKIQPAKLEDSAVYLCASSLTGYSNQPQHFGDGTRLSIL.

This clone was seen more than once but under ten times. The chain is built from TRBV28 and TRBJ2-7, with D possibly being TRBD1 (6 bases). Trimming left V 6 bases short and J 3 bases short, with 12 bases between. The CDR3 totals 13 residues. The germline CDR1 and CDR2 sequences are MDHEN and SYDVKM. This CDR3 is CASRLQGSYEQYF. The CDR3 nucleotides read TGTGCCAGCAGATTACAGGGCAGCTACGAGCAGTACTTC.

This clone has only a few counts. The CDR3 here is CASSQEARPAGGYNEQFF. The CDR3 DNA reads TGCGCCAGCAGCCAAGAGGCCAGACCAGCGGGGGGCTACAATGAGCAGTTCTTC. The V and J genes are TRBV4-3 and TRBJ2-1; 9 nucleotides match TRBD2. Germline V gene data show CDR1 as LGHNA and CDR2 as YSLEER. This CDR3 region has 18 residues. V was pared by 0 bases and J by 3 bases, with 9 bases of the junction left unmatched.

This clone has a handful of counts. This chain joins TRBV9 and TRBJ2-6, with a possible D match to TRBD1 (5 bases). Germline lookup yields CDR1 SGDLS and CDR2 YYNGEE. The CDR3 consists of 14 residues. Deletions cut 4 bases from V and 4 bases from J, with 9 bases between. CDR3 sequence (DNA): TGTGCCAGCAGCTTCACAGGAGGGGCCAACGTCCTGACTTTC. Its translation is CASSFTGGANVLTF.

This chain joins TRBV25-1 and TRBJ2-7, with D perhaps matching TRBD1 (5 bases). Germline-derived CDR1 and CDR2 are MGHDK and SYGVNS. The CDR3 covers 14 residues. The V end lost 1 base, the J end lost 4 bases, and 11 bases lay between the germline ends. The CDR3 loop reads CASSEWRKGYEQYF. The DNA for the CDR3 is TGTGCCAGCAGTGAATGGAGAAAGGGGTACGAGCAGTACTTC.

CDR3 nucleotide sequence: TGTGCCACCAGCAGACAGGGGGCGGGGGAGACCCAGTACTTC. It translates to CATSRQGAGETQYF. V usage is TRBV15 and J usage is TRBJ2-5; 8 bases are shared with TRBD1. CDR3 size: 14 residues. After removal of 2 bases from V and 5 bases from J, the junction contained 4 bases not matched to a gene. The germline CDR1 and CDR2 sequences are LNHNV and YYDKDF (reference sequence). Combining the CDR3 with reference TRBV15 and TRBJ2-5 gives the whole variable domain DAMVIQNPRYQVTQFGKPVTLSCSQTLNHNVMYWYQQKSSQAPKLLFHYYDKDFNNEADTPDNFQSRRPNTSFCFLDIRSPGLGDTAMYLCATSRQGAGETQYFGPGTRLLVL.

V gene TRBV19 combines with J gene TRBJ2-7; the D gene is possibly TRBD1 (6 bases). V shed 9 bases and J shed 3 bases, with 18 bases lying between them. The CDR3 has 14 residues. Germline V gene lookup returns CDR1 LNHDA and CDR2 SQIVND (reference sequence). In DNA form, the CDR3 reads TGTGCCAGACTACCCCGGACGGACAGCTACGAGCAGTACTTC. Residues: CARLPRTDSYEQYF.

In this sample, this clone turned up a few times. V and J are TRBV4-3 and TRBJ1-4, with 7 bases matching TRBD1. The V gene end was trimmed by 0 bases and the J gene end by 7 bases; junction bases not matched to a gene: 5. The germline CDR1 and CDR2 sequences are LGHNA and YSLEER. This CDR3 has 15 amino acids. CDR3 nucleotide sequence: TGCGCCAGCAGCCAAGATCACAGGGGAATTGAAAAACTGTTTTTT. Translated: CASSQDHRGIEKLFF.

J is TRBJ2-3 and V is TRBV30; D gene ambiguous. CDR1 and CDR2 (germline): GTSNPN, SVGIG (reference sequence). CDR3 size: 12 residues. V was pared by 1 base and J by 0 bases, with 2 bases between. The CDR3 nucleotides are TGTGCCTGGAGTGCTAGCACAGATACGCAGTATTTT. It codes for CAWSASTDTQYF.

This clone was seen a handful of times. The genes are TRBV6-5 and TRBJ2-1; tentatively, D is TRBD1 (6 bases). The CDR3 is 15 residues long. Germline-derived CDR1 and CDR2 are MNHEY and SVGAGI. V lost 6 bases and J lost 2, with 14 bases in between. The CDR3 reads CASSRGTTTYNEQFF. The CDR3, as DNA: TGTGCCAGCAGCCGAGGGACAACAACCTACAATGAGCAGTTCTTC.

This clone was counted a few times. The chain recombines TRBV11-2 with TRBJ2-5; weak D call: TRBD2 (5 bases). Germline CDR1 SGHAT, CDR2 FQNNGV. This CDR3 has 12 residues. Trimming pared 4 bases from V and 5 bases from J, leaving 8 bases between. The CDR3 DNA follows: TGTGCCAGCAGCTCCCCGGGGGAGACCCAGTACTTC. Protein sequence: CASSSPGETQYF.